This T cell receptor beta chain was captured in a study of shared clonotypes between healthy human individuals. Under the authors' procedure: ImmunoSEQ gave junction-only sequences without quality scores, so filtering differed. Profiling relied on immunoSEQ multiplex PCR, and the TCRdb table lists in-frame clones only, not all of them. That table supplies the V and J calls and clone size; D and trimming were determined from the DNA. The sample includes 950,000 to 1,100,000 clones, about 75% seen only once; the top ten take 1.4%. Germline CDR1 and CDR2: MNHGY and SAAAGT. The CDR3 loop spans 15 amino acids. Trimming cost V 5 bases and J 7 bases, with 17 bases left between them.

Material for sequencing was memory CD4+ T cells sorted from blood. Subset of the sample: CD45RA-negative fraction. The V gene is TRBV6-8, the J gene TRBJ2-2; unclear D gene. The TCR sequence derives from a young man in good health. CDR3 residues: CASSLDSLVGGELFF. Here the CDR3 DNA reads TGTGCCAGCAGTCTTGACTCGCTGGTTGGCGGGGAGCTGTTTTTT.